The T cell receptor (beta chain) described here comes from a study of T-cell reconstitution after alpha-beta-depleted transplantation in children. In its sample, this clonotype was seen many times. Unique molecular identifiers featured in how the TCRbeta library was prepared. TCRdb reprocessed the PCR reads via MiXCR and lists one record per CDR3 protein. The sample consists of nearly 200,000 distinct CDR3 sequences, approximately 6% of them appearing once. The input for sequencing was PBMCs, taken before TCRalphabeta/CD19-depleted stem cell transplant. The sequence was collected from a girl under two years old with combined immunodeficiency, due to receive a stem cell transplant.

The CDR3 spells CASSPPAGSGSIGELFF. The CDR3 DNA is TGTGCCAGCAGCCCGCCAGCGGGTAGCGGGAGCATCGGGGAGCTGTTTTTT. The gene calls are TRBV9 and TRBJ2-2; 9 bases agree with TRBD2. The germline V gene has CDR1 SGDLS and CDR2 YYNGEE. The CDR3 extends over 17 amino acids. With V trimmed by 4 bases and J by 7 bases, 14 bases remained unmatched.